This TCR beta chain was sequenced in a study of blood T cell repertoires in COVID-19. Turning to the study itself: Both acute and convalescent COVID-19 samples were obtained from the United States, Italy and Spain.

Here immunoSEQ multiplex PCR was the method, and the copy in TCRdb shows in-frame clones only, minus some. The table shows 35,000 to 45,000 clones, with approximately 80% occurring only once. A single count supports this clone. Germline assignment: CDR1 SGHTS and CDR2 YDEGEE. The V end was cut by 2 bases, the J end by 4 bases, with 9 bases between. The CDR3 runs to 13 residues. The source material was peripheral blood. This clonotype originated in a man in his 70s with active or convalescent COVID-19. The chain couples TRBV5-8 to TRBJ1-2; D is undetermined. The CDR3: CASSFGLFYGYTF. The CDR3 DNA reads TGTGCCAGCAGCTTCGGACTGTTCTATGGCTACACCTTC. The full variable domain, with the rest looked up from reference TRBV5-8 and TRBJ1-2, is EAGVTQSPTHLIKTRGQQATLRCSPISGHTSVYWYQQALGLGLQFLLWYDEGEERNRGNFPPRFSGRQFPNYSSELNVNALELEDSALYLCASSFGLFYGYTFGSGTRLTVV.